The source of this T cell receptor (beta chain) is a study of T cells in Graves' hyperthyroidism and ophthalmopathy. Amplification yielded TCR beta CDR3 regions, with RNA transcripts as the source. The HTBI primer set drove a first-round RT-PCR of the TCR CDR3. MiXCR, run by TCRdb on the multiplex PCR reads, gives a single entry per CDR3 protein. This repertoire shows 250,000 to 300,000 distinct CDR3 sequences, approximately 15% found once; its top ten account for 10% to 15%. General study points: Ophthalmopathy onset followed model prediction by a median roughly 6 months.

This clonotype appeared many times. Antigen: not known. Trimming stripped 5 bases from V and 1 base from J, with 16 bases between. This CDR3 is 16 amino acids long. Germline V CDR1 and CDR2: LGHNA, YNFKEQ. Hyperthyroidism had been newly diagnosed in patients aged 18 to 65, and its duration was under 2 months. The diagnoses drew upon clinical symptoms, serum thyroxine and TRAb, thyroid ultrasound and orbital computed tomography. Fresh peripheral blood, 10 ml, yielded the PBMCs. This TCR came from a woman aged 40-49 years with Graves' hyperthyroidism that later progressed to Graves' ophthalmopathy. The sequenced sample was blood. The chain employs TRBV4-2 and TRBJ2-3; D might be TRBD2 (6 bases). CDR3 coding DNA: TGTGCCAGCAGCTCCGATGCTAGCGCTCGCACAGATACGCAGTATTTT. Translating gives CASSSDASARTDTQYF.